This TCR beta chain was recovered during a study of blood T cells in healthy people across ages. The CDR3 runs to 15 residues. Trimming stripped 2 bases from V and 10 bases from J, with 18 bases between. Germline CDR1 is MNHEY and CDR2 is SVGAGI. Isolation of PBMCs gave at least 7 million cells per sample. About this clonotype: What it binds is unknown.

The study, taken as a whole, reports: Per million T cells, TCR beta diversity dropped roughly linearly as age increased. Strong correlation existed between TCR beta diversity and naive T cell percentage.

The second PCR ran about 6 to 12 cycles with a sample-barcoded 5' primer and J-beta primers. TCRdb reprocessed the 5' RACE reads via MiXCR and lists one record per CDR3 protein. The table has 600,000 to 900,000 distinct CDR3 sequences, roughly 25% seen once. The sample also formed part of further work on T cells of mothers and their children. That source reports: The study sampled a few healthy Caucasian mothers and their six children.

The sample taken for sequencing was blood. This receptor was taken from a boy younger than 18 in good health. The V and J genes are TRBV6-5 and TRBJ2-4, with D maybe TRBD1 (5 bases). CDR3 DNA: TGTGCCAGCAGTTACACGGACAAGGGCCCAGAAATTCAGTACTTC. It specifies CASSYTDKGPEIQYF.